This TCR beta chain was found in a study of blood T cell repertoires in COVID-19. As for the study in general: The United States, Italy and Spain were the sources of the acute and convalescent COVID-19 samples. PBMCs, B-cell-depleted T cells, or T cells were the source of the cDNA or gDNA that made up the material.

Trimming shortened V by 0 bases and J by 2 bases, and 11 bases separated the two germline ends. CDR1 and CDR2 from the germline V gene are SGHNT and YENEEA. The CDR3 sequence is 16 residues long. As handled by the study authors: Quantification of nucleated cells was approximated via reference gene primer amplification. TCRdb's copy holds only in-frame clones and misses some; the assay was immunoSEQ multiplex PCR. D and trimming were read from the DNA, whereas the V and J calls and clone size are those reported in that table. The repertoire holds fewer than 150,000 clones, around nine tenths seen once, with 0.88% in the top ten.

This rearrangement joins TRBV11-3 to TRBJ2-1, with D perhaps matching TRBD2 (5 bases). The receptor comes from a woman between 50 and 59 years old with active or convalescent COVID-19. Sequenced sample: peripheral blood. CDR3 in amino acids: CASSLDAGRAYNEQFF. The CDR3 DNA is TGTGCCAGCAGCTTAGATGCGGGCCGCGCCTACAATGAGCAGTTCTTC.